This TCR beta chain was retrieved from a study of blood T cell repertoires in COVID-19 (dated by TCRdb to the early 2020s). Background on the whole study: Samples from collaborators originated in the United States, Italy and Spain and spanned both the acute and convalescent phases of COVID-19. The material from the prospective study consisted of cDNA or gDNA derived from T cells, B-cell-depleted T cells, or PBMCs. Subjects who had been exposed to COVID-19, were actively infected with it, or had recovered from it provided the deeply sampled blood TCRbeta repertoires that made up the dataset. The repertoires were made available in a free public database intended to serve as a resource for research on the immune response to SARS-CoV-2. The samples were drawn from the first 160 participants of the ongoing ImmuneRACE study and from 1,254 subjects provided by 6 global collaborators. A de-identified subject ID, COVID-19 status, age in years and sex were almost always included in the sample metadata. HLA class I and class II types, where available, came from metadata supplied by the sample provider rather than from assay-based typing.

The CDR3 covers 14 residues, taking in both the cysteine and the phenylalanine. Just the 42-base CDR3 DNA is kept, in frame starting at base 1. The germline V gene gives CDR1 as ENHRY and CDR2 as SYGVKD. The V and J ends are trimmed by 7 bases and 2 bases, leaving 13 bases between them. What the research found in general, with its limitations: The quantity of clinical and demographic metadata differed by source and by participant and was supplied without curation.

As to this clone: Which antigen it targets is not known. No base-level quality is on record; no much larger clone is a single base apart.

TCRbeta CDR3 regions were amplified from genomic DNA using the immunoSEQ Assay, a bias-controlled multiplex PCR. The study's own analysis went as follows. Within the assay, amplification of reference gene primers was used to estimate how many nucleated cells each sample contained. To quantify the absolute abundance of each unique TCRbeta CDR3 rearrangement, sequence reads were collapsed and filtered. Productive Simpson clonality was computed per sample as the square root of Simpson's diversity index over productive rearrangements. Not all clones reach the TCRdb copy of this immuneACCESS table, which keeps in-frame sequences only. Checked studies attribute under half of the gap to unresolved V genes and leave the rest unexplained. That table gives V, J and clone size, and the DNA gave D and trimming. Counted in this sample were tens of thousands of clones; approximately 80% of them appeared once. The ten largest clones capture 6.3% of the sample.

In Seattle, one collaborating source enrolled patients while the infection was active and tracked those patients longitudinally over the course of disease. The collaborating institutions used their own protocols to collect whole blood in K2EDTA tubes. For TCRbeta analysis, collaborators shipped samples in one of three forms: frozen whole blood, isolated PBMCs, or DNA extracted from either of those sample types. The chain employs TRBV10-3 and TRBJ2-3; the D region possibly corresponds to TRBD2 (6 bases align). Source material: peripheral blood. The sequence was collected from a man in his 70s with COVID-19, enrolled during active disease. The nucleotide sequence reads TGTGCCATCAAGTGGCGGGACCACACAGATACGCAGTATTTT. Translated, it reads CAIKWRDHTDTQYF.